Each of the 18 T cell receptor beta chains below was sequenced from the same sample in a study of siplizumab effects on memory and regulatory T cells. Profiled with immunoSEQ multiplex PCR; TCRdb holds only in-frame clones, not every one. The data contain approximately 120,000 clones, approximately 90% of them seen just once; the ten biggest clones take up 0.6% to 0.8%. Sequenced sample: Tregs sorted from blood. The source of these receptors is a human donor in good health.

This rearrangement joins TRBV7-8 to TRBJ2-2, with D maybe TRBD1 (5 bases). The CDR3 covers 16 residues. Germline CDR1 is SGHVS and CDR2 is FQNEAQ. V lost 2 bases and J 0 bases, leaving 10 bases between the germline ends. CDR3: CASSLLGASNTGELFF. In nucleotides, the CDR3 is TGTGCCAGCAGCTTACTAGGGGCTTCGAACACCGGGGAGCTGTTTTTT.

This CDR3 is CASAALAGPYEQYF. As DNA, the CDR3 is TGCGCCAGCGCTGCCCTAGCGGGTCCCTACGAGCAGTACTTC. The rearrangement joins TRBV5-1 to TRBJ2-7, with 8 positions matching TRBD2. Germline CDR1 SGHRS, CDR2 YFSETQ. Unmatched junction bases numbered 8, after V lost 7 bases and J lost 2 bases. The CDR3 totals 14 residues.

The chain uses TRBV5-6 and TRBJ2-3, with 10 bases identical to TRBD1. Germline V CDR1 and CDR2: SGHDT, YYEEEE. CDR3 size: 13 residues. Trimming cost V 4 bases and J 10 bases; bases outside gene matches: 6. CDR3 region: CASSRDRGQAQYF. CDR3 sequence (DNA): TGTGCCAGCAGCCGTGACAGGGGGCAAGCGCAGTATTTT.

The chain couples TRBV30 to TRBJ2-7; no clear D gene. The V and J ends lost 3 bases and 5 bases respectively, with 14 bases between them. The germline V gene encodes CDR1 GTSNPN and CDR2 SVGIG (reference sequence). This CDR3 region has 13 residues. The CDR3 coding sequence is TGTGCCTGGAGCTGGACGGCGGCCCACGAGCAGTACTTC. Residues: CAWSWTAAHEQYF.

This clone was picked up one time. This sequence joins TRBV6-6 and TRBJ2-5; D unresolved. V shed 2 bases and J shed 5 bases, with 3 bases lying between them. This CDR3 has 11 amino acids. Germline V CDR1 and CDR2: MNHNY, SVGAGI (reference sequence). CDR3 protein: CASSYGETQYF. The CDR3 DNA follows: TGTGCCAGCAGTTACGGCGAGACCCAGTACTTC.

DNA for the CDR3: TGTGCCAGCAGGACCCGGTGGACCCAGTACTTC. It encodes CASRTRWTQYF. V usage is TRBV2 and J usage is TRBJ2-5; D is unclear. This CDR3 contains 11 residues. Looked up from germline, CDR1 is SNHLY and CDR2 is FYNNEI. V shed 6 bases and J shed 7 bases, with 9 bases lying between them.

CDR3 residues: CASSPGGPYNEQFF. The DNA of the CDR3 is TGTGCCAGCAGCCCGGGGGGACCCTACAATGAGCAGTTCTTC. The genes are TRBV5-6 and TRBJ2-1, with TRBD2 identical over 7 bases. The CDR3 loop spans 14 amino acids. The V segment lost 4 bases and the J segment 2 bases; nucleotides outside the gene matches: 3. CDR1 is SGHDT, CDR2 YYEEEE, per germline.

The chain employs TRBV6-5 and TRBJ1-4; D is perhaps TRBD1 (5 bases). The CDR3 loop spans 15 amino acids. Trimming stripped 0 bases from V and 8 bases from J, with 13 bases between. Per germline, CDR1 MNHEY and CDR2 SVGAGI. In nucleotides, the CDR3 is TGTGCCAGCAGTTACTCGGCAGGGCGAGGCGAAAAACTGTTTTTT. The encoded protein is CASSYSAGRGEKLFF.

The V gene is TRBV18, the J gene TRBJ2-6, with TRBD1 matching over 10 bases. V lost 1 base to trimming and J lost 1 base; unmatched junction nucleotides: 7. The CDR3 length is 19 residues. Germline CDR1 and CDR2: KGHSH and LQKENI. The CDR3 nucleotides read TGTGCCAGCTCACCACTCGCGGGACAGGGGTTATCTGGGGCCAACGTCCTGACTTTC. Its protein is CASSPLAGQGLSGANVLTF.

The chain uses TRBV19 and TRBJ1-1, with D possibly matching TRBD1 (5 bases). CDR1 is LNHDA and CDR2 is SQIVND in the germline V gene (reference sequence). This CDR3 has 13 amino acids. V lost 6 bases to trimming and J lost 1 base, with 9 bases between them. The CDR3 DNA is TGTGCCAGTAGCACCGACAGGAACACTGAAGCTTTCTTT. Protein: CASSTDRNTEAFF.

The chain joins TRBV9 to TRBJ1-2, with 12 bases lining up with TRBD1. The CDR3 runs to 19 residues. Germline CDR1 and CDR2: SGDLS and YYNGEE. V was pared by 1 base and J by 3 bases, with 13 bases of the junction left unmatched. The CDR3 spells CASSVSPGTGGLRDYGYTF. Here the CDR3 DNA reads TGTGCCAGCAGCGTATCCCCCGGGACAGGGGGCCTTCGGGACTATGGCTACACCTTC.

The chain has TRBV5-1 and TRBJ2-5; 9 bases match TRBD2. The CDR3 extends over 17 amino acids. Germline V gives CDR1 SGHRS, CDR2 YFSETQ. The junction had 11 bases not matched to a gene; V was cut back by 1 base and J by 4 bases. CDR3 residues: CASSLILASGKGETQYF. In DNA, the CDR3 is TGCGCCAGCAGCTTGATATTGGCTAGCGGGAAGGGAGAGACCCAGTACTTC.

The chain is built from TRBV16 and TRBJ1-5; D is undetermined. V was clipped by 0 bases and J by 9 bases, with 15 bases between them. The CDR3 sequence is 15 residues long. Germline loops: CDR1 KGHSY, CDR2 FQNENV. The CDR3: CASSQSRQVLWPQHF. The CDR3 bases are TGTGCCAGCAGCCAATCTCGGCAGGTTTTGTGGCCCCAGCATTTT.

The rearrangement uses TRBV5-1 and TRBJ1-1; no reliable D call. Trimming stripped 2 bases from V and 0 bases from J, with 11 bases between. The CDR3 consists of 15 residues. Germline CDR1 is SGHRS and CDR2 is YFSETQ. The CDR3 sequence is CASSFSVGLNTEAFF. The CDR3 bases are TGCGCCAGCAGCTTTTCGGTAGGGCTGAACACTGAAGCTTTCTTT.

J is TRBJ2-5 and V is TRBV7-2; D is possibly TRBD1 (5 bases). Between the trimmed V and J ends, which lost 3 bases and 6 bases, there was a span of 11 bases. The V gene's germline CDR1 is SGHTA and CDR2 FQGNSA. The CDR3 loop spans 13 amino acids. The CDR3 loop is CASSFQGSQTQYF. CDR3 bases: TGTGCCAGCAGCTTTCAGGGTAGCCAGACCCAGTACTTC.

This chain links TRBV2 with TRBJ1-4; D not certain. The CDR3 is made up of 14 amino acids. The V and J ends lost 6 bases and 4 bases respectively, with 12 bases between them. Germline lookup yields CDR1 SNHLY and CDR2 FYNNEI. The CDR3 loop is CASSFRNNNEKLFF. CDR3 bases: TGTGCCAGCAGCTTCAGGAATAATAATGAAAAACTGTTTTTT.

V gene TRBV5-6 combines with J gene TRBJ1-2; D uncertain. Germline assignment: CDR1 SGHDT and CDR2 YYEEEE. Trimming stripped 0 bases from V and 4 bases from J, with 13 bases between. The CDR3 contains 15 residues. CDR3: CASSLEIWGSYGYTF. The CDR3 coding sequence is TGTGCCAGCAGCTTGGAAATTTGGGGTAGCTATGGCTACACCTTC.

The chain recombines TRBV20-1 with TRBJ2-1, with D possibly matching TRBD1 (6 bases). Trimming removed 5 bases from V and 6 bases from J, with 8 bases in between. CDR1 and CDR2 (germline): DFQATT, SNEGSKA (reference sequence). The CDR3 sequence is 11 residues long. CDR3 region: CSAYRVNEQFF. CDR3 DNA: TGCAGTGCTTACAGGGTCAATGAGCAGTTCTTC.